The sequence of this T cell receptor (beta chain) was determined in a study of OX40 agonist ivuxolimab in advanced cancers. The wider study: The dose-escalation group included hepatocellular carcinoma, melanoma, renal cell carcinoma and head and neck cancer. Having had anti-PD-1, anti-PD-L1 or anti-CTLA-4 therapy before was allowed, and 40% to 45% had some.

This table comes from immunoSEQ multiplex PCR, and its TCRdb copy is limited to in-frame clones, with some not included. The sample has tens of thousands of clones; approximately 84% are singletons. The CDR3 spans 15 residues. V trimming: 2 bases; J trimming: 2 bases; junction bases outside the gene matches: 2. Germline values: CDR1 SGDLS, CDR2 YYNGEE. In the case of this clone: Its specificity is not known.

Study-level points and caveats: The study found that CD8+ T cells averaged more expanded clones than CD4+. Among the lowest levels of clonal expansion were found in partial responders at 0.1-3.0 mg/kg.

This receptor was taken from an adult with an advanced solid tumor such as melanoma, head and neck, liver or kidney cancer. Sequencing used CD4+ or CD8+ T cells sorted from blood, obtained in a trial of the OX40 agonist ivuxolimab. V usage is TRBV9 and J usage is TRBJ1-4, with 8 bases fitting TRBD1. The CDR3 DNA follows: TGTGCCAGCAGCGTCCAGGGGGCGACTAATGAAAAACTGTTTTTT. It codes for CASSVQGATNEKLFF.